This T cell receptor beta chain derives from a study of CXCR3-negative and CXCR3-positive naive CD8 T cells. General study findings and limits: Both of the naive subsets showed about the same high diversity, but memory CD8+ cells had much less. After cryopreservation, CXCR3 expression dropped partially; most assays used fresh PBMCs.

The study made its TRB cDNA libraries by 5' RACE, adding UMI labels. TCRdb re-called the 5' RACE reads; every CDR3 protein appears as one record, without DNA. The sample data list tens of thousands of distinct CDR3 sequences. A remark on this clonotype: Its antigen is not identified.

Investigators sorted each CD8+ T cell subset in triplicate, taking over 250,000 cells each time. The CDR3 runs 13 residues. Sequencing was done on a sample of memory CD8+ T cells from blood. The clonotype originates from a human donor in good health. Some clones in this sample may be carry-over from other donors' samples. This rearrangement joins TRBV12-3 or TRBV12-4 to TRBJ1-5; TCRdb gives TRBD1 as the D gene, but with no DNA this cannot be confirmed. The CDR3 protein is CASRPDSAQPQHF.